The 6 T cell receptor beta chains given below trace back to one sample, sequenced in a study of cytomegalovirus exposure and HLA in healthy donors. With 60 Vbeta and 13 Jbeta primers, the PCR was carried out. Sequencing used immunoSEQ multiplex PCR; TCRdb keeps in-frame clones, though not all of them. The sample shows some 140,000 clones, roughly three quarters of them seen only once. The sequenced sample consisted of PBMCs. The receptors shown here come from a young woman in good health and CMV-seronegative.

The chain recombines TRBV19 with TRBJ2-7; D not resolved. CDR3 length: 13 residues. Germline V lookup: CDR1 LNHDA, CDR2 SQIVND (reference sequence). The V end lost 5 bases, the J end lost 2 bases, and 10 bases lay between the germline ends. Here the CDR3 reads CASSSERTYEQYF. CDR3 sequence (DNA): TGTGCCAGTAGTTCAGAGCGCACCTACGAGCAGTACTTC.

The V call is TRBV2, the J call TRBJ2-7; 12 positions match TRBD1. Trimming removed 5 bases from V and 6 bases from J; junction bases left unmatched: 5. Germline values: CDR1 SNHLY, CDR2 FYNNEI. This CDR3 region has 14 residues. CDR3 coding DNA: TGTGCCAGCAGTCCCGGGACAGGGGGCTTCGAGCAGTACTTC. This codes for CASSPGTGGFEQYF.

The genes are TRBV7-7 and TRBJ2-5, with a tentative D call TRBD1 (5 bases). The V end was cut by 1 base, the J end by 2 bases, with 11 bases between. This CDR3 region has 15 residues. The germline V gene encodes CDR1 SSHAT and CDR2 FNYEAQ (reference sequence). For the CDR3, the DNA is TGTGCCAGCAGCTTAGTCCCTACAGGACAAGAGACCCAGTACTTC. It encodes CASSLVPTGQETQYF.

The chain links TRBV10-3 to TRBJ1-4; 10 nucleotides match TRBD1. With 7 bases clipped from V and 6 bases from J, the junction kept 2 bases outside the gene matches. CDR1 and CDR2 (germline): ENHRY, SYGVKD. This CDR3 region has 13 residues. CDR3 nucleotide sequence: TGTGCCATCAAGGGACAGGGGTATGAAAAACTGTTTTTT. Protein: CAIKGQGYEKLFF.

This chain uses TRBV29-1 with TRBJ2-3; 14 bases are shared with TRBD2. V shed 7 bases and J 5 bases; nucleotides not matched to a gene: 11. Germline assignment: CDR1 SQVTM and CDR2 ANQGSEA. The CDR3 extends over 16 amino acids. The CDR3 sequence is CSASTGTSGSRDTQYF. In DNA form, the CDR3 reads TGCAGCGCATCCACTGGGACTAGCGGGAGCCGAGATACGCAGTATTTT.

The chain is built from TRBV6-1 and TRBJ1-1; possibly TRBD1 for D (5 bases). CDR1 MNHNS and CDR2 SASEGT come from the germline V gene. V lost 4 bases and J 4 bases, leaving 16 bases between the germline ends. CDR3 length equals 15 residues. The DNA of the CDR3 is TGTGCCAGCAGTGTCTCCCAGGGAGGGTCCACTGAAGCTTTCTTT. Protein product: CASSVSQGGSTEAFF.